The subject of this entry is one T cell receptor beta chain. Its target is unknown. PCR used 60 Vbeta primers and 13 Jbeta primers. Method: immunoSEQ multiplex PCR; TCRdb's copy keeps in-frame clones and lacks some. The top ten clones hold about 10% of a sample with tens of thousands of clones, around 82% of them seen once. The sample is drawn from a study of cytomegalovirus exposure and HLA in healthy donors. Regarding the study as a whole: TCR beta chain V- and J-gene trimming was linked, in a later analysis, to a missense variant in DCLRE1C. A later analysis reported that several of the most significant clusters appeared to be linked to common viral pathogens, among them Epstein-Barr virus. Cytomegalovirus association was assigned to 170 or so TCR beta chains.

V lost 10 bases, J lost 7 bases, and 23 bases lay in between. Germline assignment: CDR1 SNHLY and CDR2 FYNNEI. The CDR3 is 15 residues long. Input material: PBMCs. The rearrangement links TRBV2 to TRBJ2-1; tentative D call: TRBD1 (6 bases). This sequence was found in a woman in her late teens or twenties in good health and CMV-seropositive. The DNA of the CDR3 is TGTGCCATCATCGACAGGCTGGAGATATGGAATGAGCAGTTCTTC. Translation: CAIIDRLEIWNEQFF.